This T cell receptor beta chain was recorded in a study of T cell repertoires in cytomegalovirus infection. Study summary: Signatures in public TCR beta sequences pointed to both CMV infection and matching HLA type.

As for this clonotype: The junction shows a germline mismatch at one end, possibly a read error.

TCRdb used MiXCR to reprocess the reads, holding one entry per CDR3 protein. The table has nearly 650,000 distinct CDR3 sequences, 24% seen once. This CDR3 comprises 12 residues. From germline, CDR1 is LNHDA and CDR2 SQIVND (reference sequence). Material for sequencing was CD8+ T cells from PBMCs. This clonotype was obtained from a human donor in good health (CMV status not recorded). Some clones in this sample may be carry-over from other donors' samples. This chain joins TRBV19 and TRBJ2-1; D gene uncertain. The CDR3 bases are TGTGCCTCCTGCGGTTCCTACAATGTGCAGTTCTTC. It translates to CASCGSYNVQFF. Supplemented by reference TRBV19 and TRBJ2-1, the full variable domain reads DGGITQSPKYLFRKEGQNVTLSCEQNLNHDAMYWYRQDPGQGLRLIYYSQIVNDFQKGDIAEGYSVSREKKESFPLTVTSAQKNPTAFYLCASCGSYNVQFFGPGTRLTVL.